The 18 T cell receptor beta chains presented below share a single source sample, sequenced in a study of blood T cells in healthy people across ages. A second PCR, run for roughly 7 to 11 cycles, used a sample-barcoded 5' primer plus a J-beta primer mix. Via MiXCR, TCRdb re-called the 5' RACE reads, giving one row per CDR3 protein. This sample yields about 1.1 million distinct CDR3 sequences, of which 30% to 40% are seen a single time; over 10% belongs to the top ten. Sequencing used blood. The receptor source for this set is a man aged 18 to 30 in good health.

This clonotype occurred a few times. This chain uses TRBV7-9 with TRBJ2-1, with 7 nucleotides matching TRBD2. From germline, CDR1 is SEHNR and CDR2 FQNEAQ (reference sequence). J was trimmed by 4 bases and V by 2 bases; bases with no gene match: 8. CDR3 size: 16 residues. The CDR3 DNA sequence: TGTGCCAGCAGCTTAACTAGCGCCGGTCCGTACAATGAGCAGTTCTTC. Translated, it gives CASSLTSAGPYNEQFF.

CDR3 sequence: CASSRTPGVTYNEQFF. The CDR3 bases are TGTGCCAGCAGCCGCACCCCGGGAGTAACCTACAATGAGCAGTTCTTC. This chain uses TRBV7-8 with TRBJ2-1; D is perhaps TRBD2 (6 bases). The V and J ends lost 5 bases and 2 bases respectively, with 16 bases between them. Germline CDR1 and CDR2: SGHVS and FQNEAQ. CDR3 length equals 16 residues.

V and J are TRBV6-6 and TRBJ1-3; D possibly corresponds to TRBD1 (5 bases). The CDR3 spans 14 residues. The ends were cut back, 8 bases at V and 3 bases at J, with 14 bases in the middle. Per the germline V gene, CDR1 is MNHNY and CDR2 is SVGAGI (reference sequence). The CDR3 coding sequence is TGTGCCAGCGGATGGGGGGGAAGTGGAAACACCATATATTTT. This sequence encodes CASGWGGSGNTIYF.

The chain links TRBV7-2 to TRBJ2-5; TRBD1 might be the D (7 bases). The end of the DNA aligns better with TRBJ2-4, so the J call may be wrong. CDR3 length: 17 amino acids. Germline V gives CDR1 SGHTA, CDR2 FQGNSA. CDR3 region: CASSLRTGCAAGDIQYF. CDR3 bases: TGTGCCAGCAGCCTCCGGACAGGCTGTGCAGCGGGTGACATTCAGTACTTC.

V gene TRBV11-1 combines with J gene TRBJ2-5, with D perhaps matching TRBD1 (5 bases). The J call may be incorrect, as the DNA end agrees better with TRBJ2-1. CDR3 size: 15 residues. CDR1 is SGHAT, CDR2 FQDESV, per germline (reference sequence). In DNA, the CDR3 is TGTGCCAGCAGCTCCAGTGCGACAGTCCAAGAGACCCAGTTCTTC. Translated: CASSSSATVQETQFF.

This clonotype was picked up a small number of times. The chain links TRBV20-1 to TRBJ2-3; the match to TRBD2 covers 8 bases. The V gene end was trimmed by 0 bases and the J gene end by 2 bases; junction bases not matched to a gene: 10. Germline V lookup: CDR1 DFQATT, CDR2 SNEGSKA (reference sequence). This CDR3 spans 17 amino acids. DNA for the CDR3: TGCAGTGCTAGAGATGCCCGCAAGCGGGGGATCACAGATACGCAGTATTTT. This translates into CSARDARKRGITDTQYF.

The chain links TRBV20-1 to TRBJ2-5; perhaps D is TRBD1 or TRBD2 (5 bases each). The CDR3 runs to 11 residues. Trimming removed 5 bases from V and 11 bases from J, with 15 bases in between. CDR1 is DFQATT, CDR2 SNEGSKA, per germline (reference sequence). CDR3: CSARDDNEQYF. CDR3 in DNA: TGCAGTGCTCGGGACGACAATGAGCAGTACTTC.

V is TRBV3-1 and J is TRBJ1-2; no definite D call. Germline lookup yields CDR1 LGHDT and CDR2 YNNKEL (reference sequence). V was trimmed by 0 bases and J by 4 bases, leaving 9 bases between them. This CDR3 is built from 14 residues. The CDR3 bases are TGTGCCAGCAGCCAAGATTGGGGTAGCTATGGCTACACCTTC. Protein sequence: CASSQDWGSYGYTF. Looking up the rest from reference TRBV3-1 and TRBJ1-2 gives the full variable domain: DTAVSQTPKYLVTQMGNDKSIKCEQNLGHDTMYWYKQDSKKFLKIMFSYNNKELIINETVPNRFSPKSPDKAHLNLHINSLELGDSAVYFCASSQDWGSYGYTFGSGTRLTVV.

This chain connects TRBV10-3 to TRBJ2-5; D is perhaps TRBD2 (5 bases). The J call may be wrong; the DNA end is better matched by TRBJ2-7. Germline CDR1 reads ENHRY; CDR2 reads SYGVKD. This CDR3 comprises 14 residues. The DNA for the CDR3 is TGTGCCATCAGTCCGATTGGTAGCGTCTACGAGCAGTACTTC. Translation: CAISPIGSVYEQYF.

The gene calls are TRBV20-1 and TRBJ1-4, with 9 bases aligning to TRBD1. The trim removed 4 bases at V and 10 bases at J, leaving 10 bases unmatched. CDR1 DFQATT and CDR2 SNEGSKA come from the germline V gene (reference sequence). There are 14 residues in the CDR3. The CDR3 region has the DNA TGCAGTGCTATCGCCGGACAGGGGTTCGGAAAACTGTTTTTT. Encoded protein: CSAIAGQGFGKLFF.

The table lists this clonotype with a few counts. Here the CDR3 reads CASSDSKDRGQTDTQYF. In nucleotides, the CDR3 is TGTGCCAGCAGTGACTCTAAAGACAGGGGGCAGACAGATACGCAGTATTTT. The chain is built from TRBV2 and TRBJ2-3, with 10 positions matching TRBD1. The CDR3 length is 17 residues. The junction had 9 bases not matched to a gene; V was cut back by 3 bases and J by 3 bases. Germline V lookup: CDR1 SNHLY, CDR2 FYNNEI.

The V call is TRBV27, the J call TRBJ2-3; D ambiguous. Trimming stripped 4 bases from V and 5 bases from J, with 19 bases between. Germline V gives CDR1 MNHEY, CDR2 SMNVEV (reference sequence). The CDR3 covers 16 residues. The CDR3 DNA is TGTGCCAGCAGTTCATACCGGGCCTCGGGCCGAGATACGCAGTATTTT. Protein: CASSSYRASGRDTQYF.

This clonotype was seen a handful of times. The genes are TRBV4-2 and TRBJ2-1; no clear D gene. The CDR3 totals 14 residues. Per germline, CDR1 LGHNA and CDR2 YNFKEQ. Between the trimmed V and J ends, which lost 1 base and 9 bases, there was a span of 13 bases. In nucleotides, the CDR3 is TGTGCCAGCAGCCAAGCAGGCCGTTCAGCTGAGCAGTTCTTC. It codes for CASSQAGRSAEQFF.

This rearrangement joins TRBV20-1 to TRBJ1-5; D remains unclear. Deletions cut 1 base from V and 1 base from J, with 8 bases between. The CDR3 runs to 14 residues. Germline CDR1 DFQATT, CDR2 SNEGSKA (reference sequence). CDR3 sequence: CSARGTGSNQPQHF. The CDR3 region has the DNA TGCAGTGCTAGAGGGACGGGGAGCAATCAGCCCCAGCATTTT.

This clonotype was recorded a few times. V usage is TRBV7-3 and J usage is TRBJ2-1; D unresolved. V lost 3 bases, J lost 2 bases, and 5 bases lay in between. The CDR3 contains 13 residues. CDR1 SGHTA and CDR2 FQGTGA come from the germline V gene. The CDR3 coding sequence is TGTGCCAGCAGCTTGGTCCCCTACAATGAGCAGTTCTTC. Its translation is CASSLVPYNEQFF.

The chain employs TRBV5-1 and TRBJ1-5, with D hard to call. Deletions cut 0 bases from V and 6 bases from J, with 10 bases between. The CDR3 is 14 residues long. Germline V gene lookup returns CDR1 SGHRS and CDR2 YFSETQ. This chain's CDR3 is CASSLGGISQPQHF. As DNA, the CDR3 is TGCGCCAGCAGCTTGGGAGGGATAAGTCAGCCCCAGCATTTT.

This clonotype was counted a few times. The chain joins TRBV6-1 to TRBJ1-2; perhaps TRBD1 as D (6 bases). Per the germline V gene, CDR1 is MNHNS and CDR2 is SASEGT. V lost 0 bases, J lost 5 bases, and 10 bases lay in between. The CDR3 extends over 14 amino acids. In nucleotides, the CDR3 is TGTGCCAGCAGTGAAGCTACAGGGTCGTATGGCTACACCTTC. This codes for CASSEATGSYGYTF.

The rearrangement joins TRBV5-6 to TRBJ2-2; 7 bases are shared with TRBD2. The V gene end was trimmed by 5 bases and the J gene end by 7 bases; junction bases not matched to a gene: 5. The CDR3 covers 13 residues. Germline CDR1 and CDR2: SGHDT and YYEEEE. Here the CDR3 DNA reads TGTGCCAGCAGGGGGACTACAAACGGGGAGCTGTTTTTT. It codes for CASRGTTNGELFF.